The rows below give T cell receptor beta chains drawn from one sample of a study of CD8+ T cells in alopecia areata. The protocol was immunoSEQ multiplex PCR, while the TCRdb copy is restricted to in-frame clones and leaves out a portion. The sample includes fewer than 200,000 clones, 50% to 65% of them seen just once. This specimen was CD4+ T cells sorted from blood, taken at week 24, from a patient treated with tofacitinib. These receptors originate from a human donor with alopecia areata. Each CDR3 is given with its conserved first and last residue. The D gene is left open where the match is weak. A row's size may be missing; if present it is once, few, many or a size class.

d_call: TRBD1
v_call: TRBV4-2
j_call: TRBJ2-5
clone_size: NA
cdr3_nt: TGTGCCAGCAGCCCGGGGACAGGGATAGAGACCCAGTACTTC
cdr3_aa: CASSPGTGIETQYF

d_call: TRBD1
v_call: TRBV29-1
j_call: TRBJ1-1
clone_size: NA
cdr3_nt: TGCAGCGCCGGGACAGGGATGAGCACTGAAGCTTTCTTT
cdr3_aa: CSAGTGMSTEAFF

d_call: NA
v_call: TRBV5-1
j_call: TRBJ1-6
clone_size: NA
cdr3_nt: TGCGCCAGCAGCCAGAGTGATTCACCCCTCCACTTT
cdr3_aa: CASSQSDSPLHF

d_call: TRBD1
v_call: TRBV29-1
j_call: TRBJ1-1
clone_size: NA
cdr3_nt: TGCAGCGGTACCGACAGGGGGCGAGGGACTGAAGCTTTCTTT
cdr3_aa: CSGTDRGRGTEAFF

d_call: NA
v_call: TRBV11-2
j_call: TRBJ1-2
clone_size: NA
cdr3_nt: TGTGCCAGCAGCAGCAGAGGCGGCTACACCTTC
cdr3_aa: CASSSRGGYTF

d_call: TRBD2
v_call: TRBV2
j_call: TRBJ2-5
clone_size: NA
cdr3_nt: TGTGCCAGCACGCGCGGGGGGGTTCTGGAGACCCAGTACTTC
cdr3_aa: CASTRGGVLETQYF

d_call: NA
v_call: TRBV7-9
j_call: TRBJ1-2
clone_size: NA
cdr3_nt: TGTGCCAGCAGCTTAGGCAGTATGATGGGCGGCTACACCTTC
cdr3_aa: CASSLGSMMGGYTF

d_call: NA
v_call: TRBV27
j_call: TRBJ1-5
clone_size: NA
cdr3_nt: TGTGCCAGCAGTCCTTTGTTGACGGTCGGACAGCCCCAGCATTTT
cdr3_aa: CASSPLLTVGQPQHF

d_call: NA
v_call: TRBV5-1
j_call: TRBJ1-1
clone_size: NA
cdr3_nt: TGCGCCAGCAGCCTCGGTTCCAACACTGAAGCTTTCTTT
cdr3_aa: CASSLGSNTEAFF

d_call: NA
v_call: TRBV29-1
j_call: TRBJ2-6
clone_size: NA
cdr3_nt: TGCAGCGTTGCACAGGGTAGCTCTGGGGCCAACGTCCTGACTTTC
cdr3_aa: CSVAQGSSGANVLTF

d_call: NA
v_call: TRBV13
j_call: TRBJ2-5
clone_size: NA
cdr3_nt: TGTGCCAGCAGCTTAGATCGGGAGACCCAGTACTTC
cdr3_aa: CASSLDRETQYF

d_call: TRBD1
v_call: TRBV6-6
j_call: TRBJ2-5
clone_size: NA
cdr3_nt: TGTGCCAGCAGTTTACCCGGGACAGCCCAAGAGACCCAGTACTTC
cdr3_aa: CASSLPGTAQETQYF

d_call: NA
v_call: TRBV5-1
j_call: TRBJ2-2
clone_size: NA
cdr3_nt: TGCGCCAGCAGCTTGGAGGTCAGAAACACCGGGGAGCTGTTTTTT
cdr3_aa: CASSLEVRNTGELFF

d_call: NA
v_call: TRBV15
j_call: TRBJ2-5
clone_size: few
cdr3_nt: TGTGCCACCAGCAGTTTTCCCATGGGGACGGAGACCCAGTACTTC
cdr3_aa: CATSSFPMGTETQYF

d_call: NA
v_call: TRBV30
j_call: TRBJ2-7
clone_size: NA
cdr3_nt: TGTGCCTGGAGTGTACTTGGGGCGCGAGAGCAGTACTTC
cdr3_aa: CAWSVLGAREQYF

d_call: NA
v_call: TRBV29-1
j_call: TRBJ2-3
clone_size: once
cdr3_nt: TGCAGCGTCGATACGCAGTATTTT
cdr3_aa: CSVDTQYF

d_call: TRBD1
v_call: TRBV25-1
j_call: TRBJ1-2
clone_size: NA
cdr3_nt: TGTGCCAGCAGTACCAGGACAGGGATGGGCGCAGACTATGGCTACACCTTC
cdr3_aa: CASSTRTGMGADYGYTF

d_call: NA
v_call: TRBV30
j_call: TRBJ2-7
clone_size: few
cdr3_nt: TGTGCCTGTCTCGGGGGCTACGAGCAGTACTTC
cdr3_aa: CACLGGYEQYF

d_call: TRBD1
v_call: TRBV9
j_call: TRBJ1-1
clone_size: NA
cdr3_nt: TGTGCCAGCAGCGCCAACAGGGGGATTCGCACTGAAGCTTTCTTT
cdr3_aa: CASSANRGIRTEAFF

d_call: TRBD2
v_call: TRBV5-4
j_call: TRBJ2-2
clone_size: NA
cdr3_nt: TGTGCCAGCAGCCCCGCGGGGGGGATCACCGGGGAGCTGTTTTTT
cdr3_aa: CASSPAGGITGELFF

d_call: NA
v_call: TRBV27
j_call: TRBJ2-2
clone_size: NA
cdr3_nt: TGTGCCAGCAGTTCCCAGGCATACGGGGAGCTGTTTTTT
cdr3_aa: CASSSQAYGELFF

d_call: TRBD2
v_call: TRBV30
j_call: TRBJ2-1
clone_size: NA
cdr3_nt: TGTGCCTGGAGCCCCGGGACTATGCAAGCCCAAACTGAGAACAATGAGCAGTTCTTC
cdr3_aa: CAWSPGTMQAQTENNEQFF

d_call: NA
v_call: TRBV5-1
j_call: TRBJ2-3
clone_size: NA
cdr3_nt: TGCGCCAGCAGCTTGGGTCAGGGAGATACGCAGTATTTT
cdr3_aa: CASSLGQGDTQYF

d_call: NA
v_call: TRBV30
j_call: TRBJ2-5
clone_size: NA
cdr3_nt: TGTGCCTGGAGTGTACTGGGCGTGCCCCAGTACTTC
cdr3_aa: CAWSVLGVPQYF

d_call: TRBD2
v_call: TRBV5-1
j_call: TRBJ2-1
clone_size: NA
cdr3_nt: TGCGCCAGCAGCTTGGCCTCCGCGGGGGGGCCTCGCATGGGTGAGCAGTTCTTC
cdr3_aa: CASSLASAGGPRMGEQFF

d_call: NA
v_call: TRBV30
j_call: TRBJ2-7
clone_size: NA
cdr3_nt: TGTGCCTGGAGTAGCGGGCTCGGGATCTACGAGCAGTACTTC
cdr3_aa: CAWSSGLGIYEQYF

d_call: NA
v_call: TRBV29-1
j_call: TRBJ2-6
clone_size: once
cdr3_nt: TGCAGCGTTTCCGGTACTGGGGCCAACGTCCTGACTTTC
cdr3_aa: CSVSGTGANVLTF

d_call: NA
v_call: TRBV4-2
j_call: TRBJ2-5
clone_size: few
cdr3_nt: TGTGCCAGCAGCCAAGATCTTCAAAGGGCCCTTGACCAGTACTTC
cdr3_aa: CASSQDLQRALDQYF

d_call: NA
v_call: TRBV4-1
j_call: TRBJ2-3
clone_size: NA
cdr3_nt: TGCGCCAGCAGCCAAGGAACACTCCCGGATACGCAGTATTTT
cdr3_aa: CASSQGTLPDTQYF

d_call: NA
v_call: TRBV7-6
j_call: TRBJ1-1
clone_size: NA
cdr3_nt: TGTGCCAGCAGCTTAAGGTTGAACACTGAAGCTTTCTTT
cdr3_aa: CASSLRLNTEAFF

d_call: NA
v_call: TRBV5-1
j_call: TRBJ2-5
clone_size: NA
cdr3_nt: TGCGCCAGCGGATCCGGGACAACGCGTCAAGAGACCCAGTACTTC
cdr3_aa: CASGSGTTRQETQYF

d_call: NA
v_call: TRBV6-6
j_call: TRBJ2-3
clone_size: NA
cdr3_nt: TGTGCCAGCAGCCTAGGACAGTTTTCTAGCACAGATACGCAGTATTTT
cdr3_aa: CASSLGQFSSTDTQYF